The clone carrying this TCR beta chain was counted only a few times. Its antigen is as yet unknown. Sequenced material consisted of expressed TCRB transcripts (all of the isolated RNA was reverse transcribed). Regulatory, naive and central memory T cell samples averaged approximately 3.3 million reads. Using immunoSEQ multiplex PCR, the repertoire was profiled, and TCRdb retains in-frame clones only, with some absent. Of around 650,000 clones in the sample, around an eighth are singletons; the top ten hold more than 0.1%. The ends were cut back, 3 bases at V and 4 bases at J, with 19 bases in the middle. The length of the CDR3 is 17 residues. Per germline, CDR1 LGHNA and CDR2 YSLEER. This sample stems from a study of beta chain features in type 1 diabetes. Study information: Healthy donors, compared against patients, showed similar age, gender and cell yields.

CD4+ naive, central memory, regulatory and stem cell-like memory subsets were isolated by sorting on CD45RO/CCR7/CD25/CD127/CD95/CD27. Notes on the study in general: A greater similarity of naive, central memory and Treg TCRB repertoires was seen among patients than among healthy donors. TCRB CDR3 length was moderately but significantly reduced in all four CD4+ subsets of Type 1 diabetes patients.

The chain links TRBV4-3 to TRBJ2-1, with a weak D call TRBD2 (5 bases). This receptor was taken from a man aged 30 to 45 with type 1 diabetes. Sequencing was done on a sample of naive CD4+ T cells from blood. CDR3 region: CASSHGPERVEYNEQFF. DNA for the CDR3: TGCGCCAGCAGCCACGGTCCCGAGAGGGTGGAGTACAATGAGCAGTTCTTC.